Reported below is one T cell receptor beta chain. A few counts support this clonotype. This receptor's antigen is unknown. Base qualities are not at hand, and no much larger clone is one base apart. The library was made by 5' RACE. These reads were obtained on a NextSeq 500. In the TCR library protocol, unique molecular identifiers were attached to individual cDNA molecules to correct for PCR bias and sequencing error. TCR alpha and beta chains were both sequenced, and the abundances of alpha and beta sequences in each sample were closely correlated with each other. The original pipeline was this. V gene, J gene and CDR3 annotation of TCR sequences was performed with Decombinator V4. TCRs were defined as expanded if a significant change between any two time points was detected under a Poisson model with p below 0.0001. Abundances of TCRs were expressed as counts per million after normalisation to the total number of TCRs sequenced in each sample. TRAV1-2 paired with TRAJ12, TRAJ20 or TRAJ33 defined MAIT TCRs, while TRAV10 paired with TRAJ18 defined iNKT TCRs. VDJdb, accessed 1 November 2021, was searched for CMV, EBV and SARS-CoV-2 annotated TCRs, with TCRs annotated for multiple antigens excluded. Using fastp at Q25 and MiXCR, TCRdb reprocessed the public reads and kept productive beta chains. CDR3 protein sequences are deduplicated, and each keeps its most common genes and DNA. These V and J calls are TCRdb output, not the study's own analysis. The sample includes about 46,000 distinct CDR3 sequences, with approximately 9% observed a single time. About 5.4% of the sample is taken by the ten largest.

The CDR3, cysteine through phenylalanine, is 13 amino acids long. Just the 39-base CDR3 DNA is kept, in frame starting at base 1. V is clipped by 4 bases and J by 6 bases, and the sequence between their germline boundaries is 12 bases long. Taken from the germline V gene (reference sequence), the CDR1 and CDR2 loops are GTSNPN and SVGIG. The data derive from a study of early T cells in non-severe SARS-CoV-2 infection (dated by TCRdb to about 2021). The study in broad terms: Because TCR sequencing relied on bulk RNA taken from unsorted whole blood, pairing of alpha and beta chains was not possible. Results the study describes overall, beyond this receptor: VDJdb matching was skewed toward anti-spike CD8 responses and likely underestimated virus-specific expansions, missing private and CD4 specificities.

A case-control design nested within a healthcare worker cohort in London, UK, was used, with weekly nasopharyngeal swab PCR tests and blood sampling performed. Between 23 and 31 March 2020, the week of the UK lockdown, healthcare workers were enrolled and then followed up weekly for as long as 16 weeks. The source of this sequence is an adult who was a healthcare worker with PCR-confirmed SARS-CoV-2 infection or an uninfected control (not recorded which). The sequencing used whole blood, collected at baseline. Recombination joined TRBV30 with TRBJ1-4; the best D guess is TRBD1, with 6 bases matching. The CDR3 reads as follows: CAWTRGADEKLFF. At the DNA level, the sequence is TGTGCCTGGACCAGGGGCGCAGATGAAAAACTGTTTTTT.